This T cell receptor beta chain was identified in a study of T cells in women clearing cervical HPV infection. Overall study results and limits: TRBV6-7 abundance was lower in cases than controls (0.11% versus 0.16%). A classifier using richness and V gene abundances reached an AUC of 0.83.

Sequenced by immunoSEQ multiplex PCR; TCRdb stores in-frame clones only, minus some. This sample's table has about 20,000 clones. The germline V gene encodes CDR1 LNHDA and CDR2 SQIVND (reference sequence). V was pared by 7 bases and J by 6 bases, with 3 bases of the junction left unmatched. The CDR3 is made up of 13 amino acids. Concerning this clone: Its antigen remains unidentified. The read halts 3 residues ahead of the CDR3 end, with the missing end drawn from the germline J gene.

The clonotype comes from a woman aged 18 to 69 with a cervical HPV16 infection that either progressed to CIN3+ or cleared (not recorded which). The sample comprised blood buffy coat. The rearrangement uses TRBV19 and TRBJ1-5; TRBD1 agrees at 10 bases. The sequenced CDR3 bases are TGTGCCAGTAAAGGGACAGGGGTTCAGCCC. Translating it yields CASKGTGVQP. The whole CDR3 region reads CASKGTGVQPQHF.